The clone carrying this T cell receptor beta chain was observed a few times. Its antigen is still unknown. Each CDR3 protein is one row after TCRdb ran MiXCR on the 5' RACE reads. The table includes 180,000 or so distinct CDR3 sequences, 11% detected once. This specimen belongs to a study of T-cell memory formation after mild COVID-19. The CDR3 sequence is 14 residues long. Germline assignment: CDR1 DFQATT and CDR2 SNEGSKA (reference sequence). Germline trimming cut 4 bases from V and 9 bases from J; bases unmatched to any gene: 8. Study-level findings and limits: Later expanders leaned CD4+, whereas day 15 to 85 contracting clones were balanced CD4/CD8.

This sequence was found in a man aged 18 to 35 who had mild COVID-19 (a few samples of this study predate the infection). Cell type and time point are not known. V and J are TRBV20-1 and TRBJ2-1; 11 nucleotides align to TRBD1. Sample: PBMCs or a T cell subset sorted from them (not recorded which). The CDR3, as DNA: TGCAGTGCTAAGGTTGGGACAGGGGGGCGTGAGCAGTTCTTC. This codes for CSAKVGTGGREQFF.